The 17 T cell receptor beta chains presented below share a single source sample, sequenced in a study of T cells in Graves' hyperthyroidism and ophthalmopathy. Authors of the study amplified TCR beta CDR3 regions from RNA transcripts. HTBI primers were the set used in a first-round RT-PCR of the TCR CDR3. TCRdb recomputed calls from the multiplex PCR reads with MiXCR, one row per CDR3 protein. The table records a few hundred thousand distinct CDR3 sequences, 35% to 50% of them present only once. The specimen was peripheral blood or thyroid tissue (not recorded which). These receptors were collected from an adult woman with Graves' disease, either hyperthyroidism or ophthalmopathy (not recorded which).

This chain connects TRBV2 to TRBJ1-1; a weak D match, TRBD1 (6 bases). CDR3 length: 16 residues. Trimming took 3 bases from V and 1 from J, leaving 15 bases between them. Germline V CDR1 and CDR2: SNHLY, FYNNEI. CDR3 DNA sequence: TGTGCCAGCAGTGATACACTACAGGGACGGAACACTGAAGCTTTCTTT. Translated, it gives CASSDTLQGRNTEAFF.

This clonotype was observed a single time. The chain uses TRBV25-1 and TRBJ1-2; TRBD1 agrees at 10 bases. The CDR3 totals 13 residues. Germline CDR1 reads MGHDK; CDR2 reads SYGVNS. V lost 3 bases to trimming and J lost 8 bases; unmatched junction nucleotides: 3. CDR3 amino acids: CASSETGGQGYTF. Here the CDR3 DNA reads TGTGCCAGCAGTGAGACAGGGGGCCAAGGCTACACCTTC.

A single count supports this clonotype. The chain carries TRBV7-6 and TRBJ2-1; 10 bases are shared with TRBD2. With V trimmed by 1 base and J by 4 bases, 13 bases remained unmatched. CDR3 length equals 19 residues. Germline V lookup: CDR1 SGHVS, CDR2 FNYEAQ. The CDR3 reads CASSLGAGGPIGAYNEQFF. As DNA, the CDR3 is TGTGCCAGCAGCTTAGGAGCGGGAGGGCCTATCGGGGCATACAATGAGCAGTTCTTC.

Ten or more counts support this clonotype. The CDR3 is CASLKRDRTNYGYTF. Here the CDR3 DNA reads TGTGCCAGCCTTAAGAGGGACAGGACTAACTATGGCTACACCTTC. This chain uses TRBV19 with TRBJ1-2; 8 nucleotides agree with TRBD1. The J segment lost 0 bases and the V segment lost 9 bases, leaving 9 bases of the junction unmatched. The CDR3 runs 15 residues. CDR1 is LNHDA and CDR2 is SQIVND in the germline V gene (reference sequence).

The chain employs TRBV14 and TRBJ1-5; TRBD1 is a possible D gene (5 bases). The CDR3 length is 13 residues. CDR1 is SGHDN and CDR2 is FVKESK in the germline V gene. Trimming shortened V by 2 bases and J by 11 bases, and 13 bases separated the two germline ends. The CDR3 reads CASSQKRGGTQHF. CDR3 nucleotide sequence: TGTGCCAGCAGCCAAAAAAGGGGCGGCACCCAGCATTTT.

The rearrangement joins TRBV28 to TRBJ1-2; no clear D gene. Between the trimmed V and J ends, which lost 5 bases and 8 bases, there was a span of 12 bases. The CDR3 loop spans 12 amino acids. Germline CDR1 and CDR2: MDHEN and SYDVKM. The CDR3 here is CASSSRWGGYTF. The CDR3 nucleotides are TGTGCCAGCAGTAGCAGATGGGGAGGCTACACCTTC.

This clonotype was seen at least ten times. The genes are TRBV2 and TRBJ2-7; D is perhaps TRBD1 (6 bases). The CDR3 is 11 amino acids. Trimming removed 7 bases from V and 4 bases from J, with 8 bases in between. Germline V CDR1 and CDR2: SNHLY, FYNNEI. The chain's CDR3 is CASKTGYEQYF. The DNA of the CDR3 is TGTGCCAGCAAAACAGGGTACGAGCAGTACTTC.

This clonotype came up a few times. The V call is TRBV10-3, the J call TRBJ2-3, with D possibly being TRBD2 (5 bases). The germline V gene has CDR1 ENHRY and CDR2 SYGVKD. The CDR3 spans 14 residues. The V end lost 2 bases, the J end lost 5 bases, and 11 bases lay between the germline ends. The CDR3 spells CAISEPDFGDTQYF. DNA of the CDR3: TGTGCCATCAGTGAGCCGGACTTCGGAGATACGCAGTATTTT.

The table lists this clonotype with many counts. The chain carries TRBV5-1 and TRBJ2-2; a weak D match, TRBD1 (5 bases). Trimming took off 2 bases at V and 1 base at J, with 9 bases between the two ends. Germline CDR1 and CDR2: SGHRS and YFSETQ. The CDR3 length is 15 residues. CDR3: CASSFRGKNTGELFF. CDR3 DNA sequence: TGCGCCAGCAGCTTTAGGGGAAAGAACACCGGGGAGCTGTTTTTT.

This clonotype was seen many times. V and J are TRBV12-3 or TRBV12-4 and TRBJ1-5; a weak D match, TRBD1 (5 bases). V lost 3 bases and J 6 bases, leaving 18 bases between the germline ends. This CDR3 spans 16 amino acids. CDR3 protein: CASSLSGGRGGQPQHF. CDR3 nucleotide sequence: TGTGCCAGCAGTTTGTCGGGGGGAAGGGGTGGTCAGCCCCAGCATTTT.

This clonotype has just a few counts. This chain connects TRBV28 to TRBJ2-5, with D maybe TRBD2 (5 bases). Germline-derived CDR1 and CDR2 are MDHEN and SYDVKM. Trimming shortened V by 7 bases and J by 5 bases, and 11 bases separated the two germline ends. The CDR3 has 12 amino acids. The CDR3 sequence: CASTPRGETQYF. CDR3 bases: TGTGCCAGCACTCCAAGAGGGGAGACCCAGTACTTC.

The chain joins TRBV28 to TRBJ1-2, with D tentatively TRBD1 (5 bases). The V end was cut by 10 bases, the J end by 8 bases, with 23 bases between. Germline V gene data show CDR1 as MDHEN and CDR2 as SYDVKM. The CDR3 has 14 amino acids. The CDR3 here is CATTSPGTIEGYTF. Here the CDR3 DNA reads TGTGCCACCACCTCCCCCGGGACTATAGAGGGCTACACCTTC.

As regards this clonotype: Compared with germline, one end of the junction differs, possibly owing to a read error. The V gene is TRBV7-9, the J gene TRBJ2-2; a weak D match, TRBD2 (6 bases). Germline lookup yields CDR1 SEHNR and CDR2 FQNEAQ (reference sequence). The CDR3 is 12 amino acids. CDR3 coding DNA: TGTGCCAGCACCACAGAACCCGGGGGAGCTGTTTTT. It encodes CASTTEPGGAVF. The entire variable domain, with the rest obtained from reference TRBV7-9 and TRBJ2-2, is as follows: DTGVSQNPRHKITKRGQNVTFRCDPISEHNRLYWYRQTLGQGPEFLTYFQNEAQLEKSRLLSDRFSAERPKGSFSTLEIQRTEQGDSAMYLCASTTEPGGAVFGEGSRLTVL.

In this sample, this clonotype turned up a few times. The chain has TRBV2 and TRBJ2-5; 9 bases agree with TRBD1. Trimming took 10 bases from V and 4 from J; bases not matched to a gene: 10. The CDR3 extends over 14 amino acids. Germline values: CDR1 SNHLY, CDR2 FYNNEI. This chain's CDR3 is CAISRQGVRETQYF. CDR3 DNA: TGTGCCATCAGCAGACAGGGGGTAAGAGAGACCCAGTACTTC.

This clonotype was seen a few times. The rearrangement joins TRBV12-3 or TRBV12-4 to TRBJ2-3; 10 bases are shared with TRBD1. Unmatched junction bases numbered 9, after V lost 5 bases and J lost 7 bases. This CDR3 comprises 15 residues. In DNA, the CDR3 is TGTGCCAGCAGTACGTGGGACAGGGGCAGGAATACGCAGTATTTT. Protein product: CASSTWDRGRNTQYF.

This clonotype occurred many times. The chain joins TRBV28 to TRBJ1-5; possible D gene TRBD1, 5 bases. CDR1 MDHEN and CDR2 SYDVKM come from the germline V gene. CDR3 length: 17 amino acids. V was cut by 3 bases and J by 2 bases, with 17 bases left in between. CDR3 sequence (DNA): TGTGCCAGCAGTTTTTCCGTGAGGCAGGGAGGCAATCAGCCCCAGCATTTT. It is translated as CASSFSVRQGGNQPQHF.

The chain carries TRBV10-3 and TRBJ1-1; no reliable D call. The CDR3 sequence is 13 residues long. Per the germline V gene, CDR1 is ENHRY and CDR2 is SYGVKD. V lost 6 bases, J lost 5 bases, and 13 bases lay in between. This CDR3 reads CAIRTPTETEAFF. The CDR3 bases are TGTGCCATCAGGACACCAACAGAAACTGAAGCTTTCTTT.